This TCR beta chain was observed in a study of T cell responses to AZD1222 COVID-19 vaccine. Study-wide findings and caveats: The study found vaccine-associated CD4 TCRs spanning spike, dominant at 160-218 and 743-854. Donors were chiefly white British, with a greater number of females, and clonal diversity was perhaps underestimated. The study identified only five or six AZD1222 recipients as seropositive at baseline.

In regard to this clone: Its specificity is not known.

CDR1 and CDR2 (germline): LNHDA, SQIVND (reference sequence). V lost 3 bases to trimming and J lost 0 bases, with 21 bases between them. CDR3 length equals 19 residues. The repertoire was sequenced with immunoSEQ multiplex PCR; TCRdb's copy has only in-frame clones and lacks some. Among about 120,000 clones listed, approximately 87% were seen once. This receptor was taken from an adult in good health. The chain carries TRBV19 and TRBJ1-3; D is uncertain. This material consisted of peripheral blood, taken on day 0 of AZD1222 vaccination. CDR3 sequence (DNA): TGTGCCAGTAGTATGGTGTGGAAGGGCACGGACTCCTCTGGAAACACCATATATTTT. Protein sequence: CASSMVWKGTDSSGNTIYF.